The 13 T cell receptor beta chains below all came from one sample that was sequenced in a study of Graves' ophthalmopathy and Graves' hyperthyroidism. Amplifying from RNA transcripts, the study obtained TCR beta CDR3 regions. Second-round multiplex PCR came after a first-round RT-PCR that employed HTBI primers. MiXCR was run by TCRdb on the multiplex PCR reads, yielding one entry per CDR3 protein. The sample yields 200,000 to 250,000 distinct CDR3 sequences, roughly 21% seen once. Sequencing input: peripheral blood. All receptors derive from a woman between 45 and 65 years old with Graves' ophthalmopathy.

This clonotype was found many times. The rearrangement joins TRBV9 to TRBJ2-5; a weak D match, TRBD2 (6 bases). Trimming took off 5 bases at V and 5 bases at J, with 13 bases between the two ends. CDR1 SGDLS and CDR2 YYNGEE come from the germline V gene. This CDR3 is 13 amino acids long. In DNA form, the CDR3 reads TGTGCCAGCAGTGGAGGGTTAATGGAGACCCAGTACTTC. Its protein is CASSGGLMETQYF.

This clonotype was counted at least ten times. V usage is TRBV19 and J usage is TRBJ2-7, with unresolved D. Germline V lookup: CDR1 LNHDA, CDR2 SQIVND (reference sequence). The CDR3 contains 13 residues. Between the trimmed V and J ends, which lost 6 bases and 7 bases, there was a span of 16 bases. CDR3 DNA: TGTGCCAGTAGCAACAGCCAAGCGAGGGAGCAGTACTTC. Its translation is CASSNSQAREQYF.

This clonotype has a count of ten or more. The chain employs TRBV12-3 or TRBV12-4 and TRBJ2-7; 12 nucleotides match TRBD2. V dropped 5 bases and J dropped 3; count of bases not matched to a gene: 14. There are 18 residues in the CDR3. DNA for the CDR3: TGTGCCAGCAGTCCCCCCTCGGTGGCTAGCGGGAGGGACTACGAGCAGTACTTC. It translates to CASSPPSVASGRDYEQYF.

This clonotype was counted at least ten times. The V and J genes are TRBV29-1 and TRBJ1-6; a possible D gene is TRBD1 (6 bases). The CDR3 spans 13 residues. Germline V gene data show CDR1 as SQVTM and CDR2 as ANQGSEA. The germline V and J ends were trimmed by 4 bases and 9 bases, with 13 bases remaining between them. This CDR3 reads CSVGWDNASPLHF. DNA of the CDR3: TGCAGCGTTGGGTGGGACAACGCTTCACCCCTCCACTTT.

This chain connects TRBV10-3 to TRBJ2-5, with TRBD2 matching over 7 bases. CDR3 size: 16 residues. Germline CDR1 ENHRY, CDR2 SYGVKD. The junction had 17 bases not matched to a gene; V was cut back by 10 bases and J by 3 bases. Here the CDR3 reads CATRGVDLRGEETQYF. The CDR3 coding sequence is TGTGCCACCCGGGGGGTAGACCTGAGGGGCGAAGAGACCCAGTACTTC.

This clonotype was detected many times. The chain employs TRBV12-3 or TRBV12-4 and TRBJ1-1; maybe TRBD1 (6 bases). V was shortened by 5 bases and J by 10 bases, with 11 bases between the two germline ends. The CDR3 has 11 amino acids. CDR3 DNA: TGTGCCAGCAGTGTACCGGGGGCAGCTTTCTTT. Translated: CASSVPGAAFF.

The sample holds many counts of this clonotype. The V gene is TRBV10-3, the J gene TRBJ2-5; 8 bases align to TRBD2. The germline CDR1 and CDR2 sequences are ENHRY and SYGVKD. The CDR3 extends over 14 amino acids. V shed 8 bases and J 5 bases; nucleotides not matched to a gene: 10. CDR3 in amino acids: CAIGSAGEGETQYF. CDR3 DNA: TGTGCCATCGGGTCAGCGGGAGAGGGGGAGACCCAGTACTTC.

The V and J genes are TRBV7-2 and TRBJ1-1; unclear D gene. This CDR3 is built from 14 residues. V was clipped by 1 base and J by 1 base, with 7 bases between them. In germline, CDR1 is SGHTA, CDR2 FQGNSA. The CDR3 sequence is CASSLEWGNTEAFF. DNA of the CDR3: TGTGCCAGCAGCTTAGAGTGGGGGAACACTGAAGCTTTCTTT.

Ten or more counts support this clonotype. The CDR3 DNA sequence: TGTGCCAGCAGTTTTGGGGGATTCAGCTACGAGCAGTACTTC. Its translation is CASSFGGFSYEQYF. V gene TRBV28 combines with J gene TRBJ2-7, with D perhaps given as TRBD1 or TRBD2 (5 bases each). V lost 3 bases to trimming and J lost 3 bases, with 12 bases between them. CDR3 length equals 14 residues. Germline V lookup: CDR1 MDHEN, CDR2 SYDVKM.

This clonotype was seen more than once but under ten times. The rearrangement links TRBV10-3 to TRBJ1-1; D is ambiguous. Trimming took off 6 bases at V and 1 base at J, with 9 bases between the two ends. Germline CDR1 ENHRY, CDR2 SYGVKD. The CDR3 length is 13 residues. The CDR3 DNA is TGTGCCATCAGGTTCACTTCGAACACTGAAGCTTTCTTT. Amino acid sequence: CAIRFTSNTEAFF.

This clonotype was observed many times. The V and J genes are TRBV7-6 and TRBJ1-1, with D possibly being TRBD1 (6 bases). CDR1 SGHVS and CDR2 FNYEAQ come from the germline V gene. The CDR3 totals 13 residues. Trimming shortened V by 6 bases and J by 7 bases, and 15 bases separated the two germline ends. The chain's CDR3 is CASSPRQDNEAFF. The CDR3 bases are TGTGCCAGCAGTCCCCGACAGGACAATGAAGCTTTCTTT.

In its sample, this clonotype was seen many times. The rearrangement joins TRBV6-1 to TRBJ2-4; D is tentatively TRBD1 or TRBD2 (5 bases each). Trimming left V 2 bases short and J 2 bases short, with 13 bases between. Germline V gene data show CDR1 as MNHNS and CDR2 as SASEGT. This CDR3 spans 16 amino acids. The CDR3 DNA reads as TGTGCCAGCAGTGAATCCCTTTGGGGGTCCAAAAACATTCAGTACTTC. The encoded protein is CASSESLWGSKNIQYF.

This clonotype was recorded many times. The V call is TRBV6-1, the J call TRBJ2-5, with D unclear. Germline V gives CDR1 MNHNS, CDR2 SASEGT. CDR3 length: 17 amino acids. V lost 4 bases to trimming and J lost 1 base, with 19 bases between them. CDR3 residues: CASSGDWARVGQETQYF. CDR3 DNA sequence: TGTGCCAGCAGTGGAGATTGGGCACGTGTGGGCCAAGAGACCCAGTACTTC.